A single sample is the source of the 4 T cell receptor beta chains below, sequenced in a study of shared clonotypes between healthy human individuals. TCRdb's table, derived via immunoSEQ multiplex PCR, lists solely in-frame clones and lacks some. Here the sample spans about 2.3 million clones, about 92% being singletons. Sequencing was carried out using naive CD4+ T cells from PBMCs. The subset: CD45RA+ positively selected. Receptors originate from a man younger than 30 in good health. Some clones in this sample may be carry-over from other donors' samples.

V is TRBV5-6 and J is TRBJ2-7, with D perhaps TRBD2 (5 bases). Germline CDR1 SGHDT, CDR2 YYEEEE. The CDR3 has 13 amino acids. Trimming took off 6 bases at V and 7 bases at J, with 17 bases between the two ends. CDR3 residues: CASITPGLREQYF. In DNA, the CDR3 is TGTGCCAGCATCACCCCGGGGTTGCGGGAGCAGTACTTC.

This rearrangement joins TRBV11-2 to TRBJ2-7; D might be TRBD1 (5 bases). The CDR3 has 16 residues. V was pared by 5 bases and J by 3 bases, with 20 bases between. The germline V gene has CDR1 SGHAT and CDR2 FQNNGV. This CDR3 is CASSLQRGQGGYEQYF. DNA of the CDR3: TGTGCCAGCAGCCTACAAAGGGGTCAGGGCGGCTACGAGCAGTACTTC.

The rearrangement links TRBV5-1 to TRBJ1-1; 7 bases fit TRBD1. The ends lost 6 bases at V and 8 bases at J; junction bases unmatched: 10. The CDR3 is 13 residues long. Germline loops: CDR1 SGHRS, CDR2 YFSETQ. This chain's CDR3 is CASKVGTAPEAFF. CDR3 nucleotide sequence: TGCGCCAGCAAGGTAGGGACAGCACCCGAAGCTTTCTTT.

J is TRBJ1-1 and V is TRBV28; 7 bases are shared with TRBD1. V lost 4 bases, J lost 5 bases, and 10 bases stayed unmatched. The CDR3 contains 15 residues. The germline CDR1 and CDR2 sequences are MDHEN and SYDVKM. The CDR3 DNA sequence: TGTGCCAGCAGTTCCGGCGGTAGGGGGCGAACTGAAGCTTTCTTT. This gives the protein CASSSGGRGRTEAFF.